This T cell receptor (beta chain) was observed in a study of shared T cell receptors in the human thymus. Clones were read by immunoSEQ multiplex PCR, and TCRdb kept only the in-frame ones, dropping some. The table has 700,000 or so clones, approximately 83% seen once. These records were also assigned to another study, of human thymus T cells.

The source of this sequence is a girl under three years old with a congenital heart defect. Input material: thymocytes.

Written as DNA, the CDR3 is TGTGCCAGCAGCTTGAATTGGTCCGGGGATCGCACTGAAGCTTTCTTT. Translating gives CASSLNWSGDRTEAFF. This chain uses TRBV5-4 with TRBJ1-1, with D unresolved. CDR3 length: 16 amino acids. Germline V CDR1 and CDR2: SGHNT, YYREEE (reference sequence). Trimming took off 1 base at V and 4 bases at J, with 17 bases between the two ends.